There are a few counts of the clone carrying this T cell receptor (beta chain). This sample was taken from a study of T cells in Graves' hyperthyroidism and ophthalmopathy. Uncontrolled infections, other autoimmune diseases, pregnancy or lactation led to exclusion of patients. This CDR3 region has 14 residues. With V trimmed by 4 bases and J by 2 bases, 5 bases remained unmatched. In germline, CDR1 is SGHRS, CDR2 YFSETQ. It was RNA transcripts that yielded the amplified TCR beta CDR3 regions. The HTBI primer set drove a first-round RT-PCR of the TCR CDR3. TCRdb called the multiplex PCR reads again in MiXCR, with one record for every CDR3 protein. The sample includes 250,000 to 350,000 distinct CDR3 sequences, 16% seen only once; the top ten take around 34%.

The sample taken for sequencing was blood. The chain has TRBV5-1 and TRBJ1-2, with 7 bases that match TRBD1. This clonotype originated in a man aged 25-40 years with Graves' hyperthyroidism. CDR3 amino acids: CASSPGDRNYGYTF. The CDR3 region has the DNA TGCGCCAGCAGCCCTGGGGACAGAAACTATGGCTACACCTTC.